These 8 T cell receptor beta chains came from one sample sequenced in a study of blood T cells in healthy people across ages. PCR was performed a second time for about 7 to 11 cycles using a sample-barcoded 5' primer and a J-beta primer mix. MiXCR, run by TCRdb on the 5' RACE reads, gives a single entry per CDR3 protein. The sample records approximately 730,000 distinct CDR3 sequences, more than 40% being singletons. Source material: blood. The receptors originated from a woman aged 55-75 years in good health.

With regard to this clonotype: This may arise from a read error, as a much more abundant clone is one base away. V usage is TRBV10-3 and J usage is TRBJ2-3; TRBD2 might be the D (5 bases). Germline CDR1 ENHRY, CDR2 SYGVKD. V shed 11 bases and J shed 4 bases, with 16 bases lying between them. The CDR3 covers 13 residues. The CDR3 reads CAARLPDPDTQYF. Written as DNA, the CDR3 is TGTGCCGCTAGACTACCAGACCCAGATACGCAGTATTTT.

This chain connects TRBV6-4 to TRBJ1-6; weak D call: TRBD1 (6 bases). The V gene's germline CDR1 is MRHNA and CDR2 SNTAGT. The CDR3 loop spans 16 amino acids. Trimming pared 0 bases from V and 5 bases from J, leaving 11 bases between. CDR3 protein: CASSDSGQRDNSPLHF. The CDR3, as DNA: TGTGCCAGCAGTGACTCAGGACAGAGAGATAATTCACCCCTCCACTTT.

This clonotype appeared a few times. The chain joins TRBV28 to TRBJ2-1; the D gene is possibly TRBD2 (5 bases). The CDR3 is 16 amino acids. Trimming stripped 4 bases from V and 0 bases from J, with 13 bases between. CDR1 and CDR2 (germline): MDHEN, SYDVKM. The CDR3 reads CASSSSSAYSYNEQFF. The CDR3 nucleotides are TGTGCCAGCAGTTCGAGTAGCGCGTACTCCTACAATGAGCAGTTCTTC.

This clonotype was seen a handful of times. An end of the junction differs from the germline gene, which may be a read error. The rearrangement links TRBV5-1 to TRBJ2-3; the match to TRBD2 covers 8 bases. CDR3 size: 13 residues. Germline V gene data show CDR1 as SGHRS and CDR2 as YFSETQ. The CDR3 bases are TGTGCCAGCAGCACGGGGGGGTTGGATACGCAGTATTTT. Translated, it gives CASSTGGLDTQYF.

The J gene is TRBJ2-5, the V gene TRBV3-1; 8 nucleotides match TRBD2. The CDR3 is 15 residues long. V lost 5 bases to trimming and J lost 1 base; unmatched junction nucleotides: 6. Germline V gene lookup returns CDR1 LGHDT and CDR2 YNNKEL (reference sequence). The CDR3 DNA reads TGTGCCAGCAGCGGATCCAGCGGGAGCCAAGAGACCCAGTACTTC. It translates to CASSGSSGSQETQYF.

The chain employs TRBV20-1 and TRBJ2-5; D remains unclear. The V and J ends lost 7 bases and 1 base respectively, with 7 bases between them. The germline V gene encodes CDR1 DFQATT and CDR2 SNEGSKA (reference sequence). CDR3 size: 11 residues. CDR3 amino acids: CSVGIQETQYF. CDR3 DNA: TGCAGTGTAGGGATCCAAGAGACCCAGTACTTC.

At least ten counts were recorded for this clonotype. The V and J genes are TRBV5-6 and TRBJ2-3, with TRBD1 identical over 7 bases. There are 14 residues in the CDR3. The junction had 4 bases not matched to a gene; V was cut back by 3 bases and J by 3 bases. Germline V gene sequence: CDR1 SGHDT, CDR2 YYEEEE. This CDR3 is CASSSVRGTDTQYF. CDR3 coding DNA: TGTGCCAGCAGCTCCGTCAGGGGGACAGATACGCAGTATTTT.

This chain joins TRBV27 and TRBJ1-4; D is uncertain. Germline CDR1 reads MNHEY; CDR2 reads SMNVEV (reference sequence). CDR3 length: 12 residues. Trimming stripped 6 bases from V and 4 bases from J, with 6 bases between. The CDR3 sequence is CASSGLNEKLFF. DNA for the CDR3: TGTGCCAGCAGCGGACTTAATGAAAAACTGTTTTTT.